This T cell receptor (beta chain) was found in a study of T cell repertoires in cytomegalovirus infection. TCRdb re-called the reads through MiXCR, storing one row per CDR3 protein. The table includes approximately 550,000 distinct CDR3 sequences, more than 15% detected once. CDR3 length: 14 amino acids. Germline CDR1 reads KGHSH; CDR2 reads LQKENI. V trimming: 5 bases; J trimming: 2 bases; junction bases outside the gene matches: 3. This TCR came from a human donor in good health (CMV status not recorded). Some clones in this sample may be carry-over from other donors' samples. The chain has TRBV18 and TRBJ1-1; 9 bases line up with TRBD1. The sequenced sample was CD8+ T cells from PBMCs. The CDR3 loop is CASSKGQGNTEAFF. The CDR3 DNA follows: TGTGCCAGCTCAAAGGGACAGGGCAACACTGAAGCTTTCTTT.